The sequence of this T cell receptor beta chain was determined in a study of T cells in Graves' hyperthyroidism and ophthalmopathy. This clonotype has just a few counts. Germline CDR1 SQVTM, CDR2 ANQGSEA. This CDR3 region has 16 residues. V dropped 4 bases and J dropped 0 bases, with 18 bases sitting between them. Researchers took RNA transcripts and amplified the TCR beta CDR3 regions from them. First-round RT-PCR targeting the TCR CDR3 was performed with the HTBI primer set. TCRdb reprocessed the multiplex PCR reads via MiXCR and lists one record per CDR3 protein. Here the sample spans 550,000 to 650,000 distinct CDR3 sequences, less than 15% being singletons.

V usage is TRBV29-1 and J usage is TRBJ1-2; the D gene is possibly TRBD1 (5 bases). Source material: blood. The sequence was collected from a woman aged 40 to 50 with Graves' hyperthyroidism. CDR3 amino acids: CSVAGVRGPANYGYTF. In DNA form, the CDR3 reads TGCAGCGTTGCGGGGGTCAGAGGGCCAGCTAACTATGGCTACACCTTC.